The rows below give T cell receptor beta chains drawn from one sample of a study of spatial heterogeneity in lung cancer. A single record per CDR3 protein comes from TCRdb applying MiXCR to the 5' RACE reads. The sample has tens of thousands of distinct CDR3 sequences; 5.2% are singletons. Material: PBMCs, obtained at surgery. These receptors originate from a female donor with early-stage non-small cell lung cancer. The CDR3 runs from the conserved cysteine through the conserved F or W. The order of the fields is clone size, V gene, J gene, D gene, CDR3 protein, CDR3 DNA. D genes are given only for firm matches. The listing skips clone size in some rows; elsewhere it reads once, few, many or a size class.

few	TRBV7-9	TRBJ1-1	.	CASRPGRALEAFF	TGTGCCAGCAGACCCGGACGGGCACTTGAAGCTTTCTTT
many	TRBV7-2	TRBJ2-5	.	CASSLGWVVETQYF	TGTGCCAGCAGCTTAGGATGGGTGGTAGAGACCCAGTACTTC
many	TRBV20-1	TRBJ1-2	.	CSARDLYYGYTF	TGCAGTGCTAGAGATCTTTACTATGGCTACACCTTC
few	TRBV6-1	TRBJ2-2	TRBD2	CASSARTSGGPSTGELFF	TGTGCCAGCAGTGCCCGAACTAGCGGGGGGCCTTCGACCGGGGAGCTGTTTTTT
few	TRBV5-1	TRBJ2-3	.	CASSFGVSTVDTQYF	TGCGCCAGCAGCTTTGGCGTTTCGACCGTAGATACGCAGTATTTT
many	TRBV3-1	TRBJ2-7	TRBD1	CASSQAIYGTGSYEQYF	TGTGCCAGCAGCCAAGCCATTTACGGGACAGGGTCCTACGAGCAGTACTTC
many	TRBV2	TRBJ1-2	.	CASPIQGSSGYTF	TGTGCCAGCCCTATTCAGGGAAGTAGCGGCTACACCTTC
few	TRBV19	TRBJ2-2	.	CASRTQATNTGELFF	TGTGCCAGTAGGACCCAGGCCACGAACACCGGGGAGCTGTTTTTT
few	TRBV2	TRBJ2-2	TRBD1	CASSRNRGRDTGELFF	TGTGCCAGCAGTCGGAACAGGGGGCGAGACACCGGGGAGCTGTTTTTT
.	TRBV18	TRBJ2-5	TRBD2	CASSPGTSAQTQYF	TGTGCCAGCTCCCCGGGGACTAGCGCCCAGACCCAGTACTTC
many	TRBV24-1	TRBJ2-1	.	CATSDSPSESSYNEQFF	TGTGCCACCAGTGATTCCCCGAGCGAAAGCTCCTACAATGAGCAGTTCTTC
.	TRBV27	TRBJ2-3	.	CASSFAGDGTDTQYF	TGTGCCAGCAGTTTCGCAGGCGATGGCACAGATACGCAGTATTTT
many	TRBV3-1	TRBJ2-7	.	CASSQAPGRPYEQYF	TGTGCCAGCAGCCAAGCCCCGGGGAGGCCCTACGAGCAGTACTTC
many	TRBV5-4	TRBJ2-1	TRBD2	CASSLDRGSWNEQFF	TGTGCCAGCAGCTTGGATCGCGGGAGTTGGAATGAGCAGTTCTTC
many	TRBV5-1	TRBJ2-1	TRBD1	CASSRGTGVEEQFF	TGCGCCAGCAGCAGGGGGACAGGGGTCGAGGAGCAGTTCTTC